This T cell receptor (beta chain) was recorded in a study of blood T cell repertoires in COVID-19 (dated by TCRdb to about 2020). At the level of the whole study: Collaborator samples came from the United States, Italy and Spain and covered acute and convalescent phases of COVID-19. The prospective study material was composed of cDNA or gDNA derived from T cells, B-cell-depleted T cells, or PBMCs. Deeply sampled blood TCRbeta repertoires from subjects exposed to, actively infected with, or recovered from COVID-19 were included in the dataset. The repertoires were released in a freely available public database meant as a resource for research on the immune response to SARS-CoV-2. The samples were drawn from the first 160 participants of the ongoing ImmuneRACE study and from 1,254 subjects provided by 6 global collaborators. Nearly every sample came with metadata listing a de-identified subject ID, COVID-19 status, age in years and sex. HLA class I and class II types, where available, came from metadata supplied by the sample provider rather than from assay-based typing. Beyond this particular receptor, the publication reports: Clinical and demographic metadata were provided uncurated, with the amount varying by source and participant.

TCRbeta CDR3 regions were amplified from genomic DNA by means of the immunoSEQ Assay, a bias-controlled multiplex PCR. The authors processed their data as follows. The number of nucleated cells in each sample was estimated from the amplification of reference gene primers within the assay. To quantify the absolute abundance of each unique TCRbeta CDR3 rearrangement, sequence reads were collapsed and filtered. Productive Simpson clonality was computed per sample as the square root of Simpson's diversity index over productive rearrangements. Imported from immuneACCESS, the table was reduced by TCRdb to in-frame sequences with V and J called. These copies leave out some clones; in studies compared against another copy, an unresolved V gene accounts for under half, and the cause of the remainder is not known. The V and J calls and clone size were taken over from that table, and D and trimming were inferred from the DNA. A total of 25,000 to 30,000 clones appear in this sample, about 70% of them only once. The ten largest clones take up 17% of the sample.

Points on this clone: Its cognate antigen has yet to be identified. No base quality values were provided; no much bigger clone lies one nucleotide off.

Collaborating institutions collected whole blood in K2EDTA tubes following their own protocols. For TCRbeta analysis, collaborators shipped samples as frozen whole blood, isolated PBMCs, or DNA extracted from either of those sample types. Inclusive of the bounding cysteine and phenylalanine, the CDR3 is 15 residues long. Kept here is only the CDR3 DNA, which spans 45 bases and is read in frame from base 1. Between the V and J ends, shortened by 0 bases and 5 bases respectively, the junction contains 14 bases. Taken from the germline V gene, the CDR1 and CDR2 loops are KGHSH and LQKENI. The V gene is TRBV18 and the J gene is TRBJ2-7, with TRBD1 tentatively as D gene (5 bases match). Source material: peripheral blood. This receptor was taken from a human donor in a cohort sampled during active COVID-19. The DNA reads TGTGCCAGCTCACCACCCCAGGGATTTGACGACGAGCAGTACTTC. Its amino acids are CASSPPQGFDDEQYF.